This entry lists 21 T cell receptor beta chains sequenced from one sample in a study of CD8+ T cells in alopecia areata. Reverse transcription of extracted RNA yielded cDNA, which provided the sequencing template. The repertoire was sequenced with immunoSEQ multiplex PCR; TCRdb's copy has only in-frame clones and lacks some. The table lists about 180,000 clones, roughly half of them singletons. Regarding treatment: oral pan-JAK inhibitor, 5-10 mg twice daily. Sequences were derived from CD8+ T cells sorted from blood, sampled at approximately week 51, from a patient treated with tofacitinib. These TCRs come from a human donor with alopecia areata.

The chain uses TRBV6-5 and TRBJ1-5; tentative D call: TRBD1 (6 bases). Trimming cost V 8 bases and J 3 bases, with 8 bases left between them. The CDR3 spans 12 residues. Germline V gene data show CDR1 as MNHEY and CDR2 as SVGAGI. In nucleotides, the CDR3 is TGTGCCAGCGGACAGTACAATCAGCCCCAGCATTTT. Translated, it gives CASGQYNQPQHF.

This rearrangement joins TRBV15 to TRBJ1-4; 8 nucleotides agree with TRBD1. The junction had 21 bases not matched to a gene; V was cut back by 0 bases and J by 6 bases. CDR3 length: 21 residues. Germline V gene data show CDR1 as LNHNV and CDR2 as YYDKDF (reference sequence). CDR3 nucleotide sequence: TGTGCCACCAGCAGAGATACCCTCGACAGGGGTTATTACCGGCGGGATGAAAAACTGTTTTTT. Translating it yields CATSRDTLDRGYYRRDEKLFF.

This chain links TRBV5-1 with TRBJ2-3, with 10 bases fitting TRBD2. CDR3 size: 15 residues. V was clipped by 4 bases and J by 4 bases; unmatched bases: 6. Germline V gives CDR1 SGHRS, CDR2 YFSETQ. CDR3 DNA: TGCGCCAGCAGCCGCGGACTAGCGGTTTCAGATACGCAGTATTTT. Protein: CASSRGLAVSDTQYF.

The chain uses TRBV29-1 and TRBJ2-7; TRBD1 aligns across 10 bases. This CDR3 has 17 amino acids. Germline trimming cut 1 base from V and 0 bases from J; bases unmatched to any gene: 9. Germline CDR1 is SQVTM and CDR2 is ANQGSEA. The DNA of the CDR3 is TGCAGCGTTGAAGTAGTGGGACAGGGGACGTCCTCCTACGAGCAGTACTTC. Translating it yields CSVEVVGQGTSSYEQYF.

On this clone itself: Distinct nucleotide sequences in the sample also encode this CDR3. The chain couples TRBV16 to TRBJ2-1, with no clear D. V was shortened by 2 bases and J by 8 bases, with 1 base between the two germline ends. The CDR3 is 10 amino acids. From germline, CDR1 is KGHSY and CDR2 FQNENV. The DNA for the CDR3 is TGTGCCAGCAGCCAAGATGAGCAGTTCTTC. Translated: CASSQDEQFF.

The rearrangement links TRBV6-5 to TRBJ2-1; 7 nucleotides align to TRBD1. This CDR3 spans 15 amino acids. Per germline, CDR1 MNHEY and CDR2 SVGAGI. The J segment lost 5 bases and the V segment lost 5 bases, leaving 9 bases of the junction unmatched. As DNA, the CDR3 is TGTGCCAGCAGTCAACCGGGACAGAGGGACAATGAGCAGTTCTTC. Protein sequence: CASSQPGQRDNEQFF.

The V gene is TRBV13, the J gene TRBJ2-1; D is undetermined. Trimming took off 8 bases at V and 4 bases at J, with 9 bases between the two ends. The CDR3 length is 12 residues. Germline V gene data show CDR1 as PRHDT and CDR2 as FYEKMQ (reference sequence). CDR3 bases: TGTGCCAGCGGGCAGACTTACAATGAGCAGTTCTTC. This encodes CASGQTYNEQFF.

This chain links TRBV14 with TRBJ2-5; D call uncertain. This CDR3 has 12 amino acids. CDR1 is SGHDN, CDR2 FVKESK, per germline. V was clipped by 4 bases and J by 5 bases, with 8 bases between them. CDR3 amino acids: CASSRSRETQYF. In DNA form, the CDR3 reads TGTGCCAGCAGCCGCAGCCGGGAGACCCAGTACTTC. Full variable domain (missing parts from reference TRBV14 and TRBJ2-5): EAGVTQFPSHSVIEKGQTVTLRCDPISGHDNLYWYRRVMGKEIKFLLHFVKESKQDESGMPNNRFLAERTGGTYSTLKVQPAELEDSGVYFCASSRSRETQYFGPGTRLLVL.

This chain connects TRBV6-6 to TRBJ1-1, with TRBD1 matching over 9 bases. CDR3 length: 14 residues. Unmatched junction bases numbered 6, after V lost 6 bases and J lost 4 bases. Germline V gene data show CDR1 as MNHNY and CDR2 as SVGAGI (reference sequence). The CDR3 DNA is TGTGCCAGCAGAGCACAGGGGGCGAGCACTGAAGCTTTCTTT. This codes for CASRAQGASTEAFF.

This CDR3 reads CASSPDRTGELFF. The CDR3 DNA is TGTGCCAGCAGCCCCGACAGGACCGGGGAGCTGTTTTTT. The V call is TRBV7-9, the J call TRBJ2-2; D possibly corresponds to TRBD1 (6 bases). The CDR3 consists of 13 residues. CDR1 SEHNR and CDR2 FQNEAQ come from the germline V gene (reference sequence). The V and J ends lost 5 bases and 5 bases respectively, with 9 bases between them.

The chain employs TRBV7-2 and TRBJ1-2; possibly TRBD1 for D (5 bases). The CDR3 is 12 amino acids. V was trimmed by 4 bases and J by 8 bases, leaving 11 bases between them. CDR1 SGHTA and CDR2 FQGNSA come from the germline V gene. In nucleotides, the CDR3 is TGTGCCAGCAGCTATAGTTGGGGGGGCTACACCTTC. Translated: CASSYSWGGYTF.

This clone came up a few times. The rearrangement uses TRBV7-9 and TRBJ2-7; D is perhaps TRBD2 (6 bases). Germline V gene lookup returns CDR1 SEHNR and CDR2 FQNEAQ (reference sequence). V was clipped by 5 bases and J by 6 bases, with 11 bases between them. The CDR3 spans 12 residues. As DNA, the CDR3 is TGTGCCAGCAGCCTGGAGGGACGCGAGCAGTACTTC. Translated: CASSLEGREQYF.

The chain uses TRBV13 and TRBJ2-3; no firm D call. The germline V and J ends were trimmed by 5 bases and 1 base, with 13 bases remaining between them. Germline lookup yields CDR1 PRHDT and CDR2 FYEKMQ (reference sequence). This CDR3 region has 15 residues. For the CDR3, the DNA is TGTGCCAGCAGCCCCTGGGGAAGTGGCACAGATACGCAGTATTTT. Translating gives CASSPWGSGTDTQYF.

V gene TRBV4-1 combines with J gene TRBJ2-2; possibly TRBD1 for D (6 bases). The V end was cut by 0 bases, the J end by 11 bases, with 13 bases between. In germline, CDR1 is MGHRA, CDR2 YSYEKL. This CDR3 region has 14 residues. The CDR3 protein is CASSQEWQGSELFF. Written as DNA, the CDR3 is TGCGCCAGCAGCCAAGAGTGGCAGGGGAGCGAGCTGTTTTTT.

The rearrangement links TRBV19 to TRBJ2-5; no reliable D call. Trimming pared 1 base from V and 6 bases from J, leaving 9 bases between. The CDR3 is 13 residues long. Germline lookup yields CDR1 LNHDA and CDR2 SQIVND (reference sequence). The CDR3 nucleotides read TGTGCCAGTAGTATAGGCATCAGGAAGACCCAGTACTTC. This encodes CASSIGIRKTQYF. The whole variable domain, filled in from reference TRBV19 and TRBJ2-5, reads DGGITQSPKYLFRKEGQNVTLSCEQNLNHDAMYWYRQDPGQGLRLIYYSQIVNDFQKGDIAEGYSVSREKKESFPLTVTSAQKNPTAFYLCASSIGIRKTQYFGPGTRLLVL.

J is TRBJ2-7 and V is TRBV6-5; D gene unclear. Germline CDR1 MNHEY, CDR2 SVGAGI. The V and J ends lost 0 bases and 5 bases respectively, with 14 bases between them. The CDR3 runs 15 residues. CDR3 protein: CASSYSLWGGHEQYF. CDR3 coding DNA: TGTGCCAGCAGTTACTCGTTGTGGGGTGGTCACGAGCAGTACTTC.

V usage is TRBV7-3 and J usage is TRBJ2-1; no clear D gene. The CDR3 is 17 residues long. Trimming shortened V by 2 bases and J by 0 bases, and 14 bases separated the two germline ends. CDR1 is SGHTA, CDR2 FQGTGA, per germline. DNA of the CDR3: TGTGCCAGCAGCTTAGTACCCGGCGTTTACTCCTACAATGAGCAGTTCTTC. Protein product: CASSLVPGVYSYNEQFF.

Concerning this clone itself: Other DNA sequences in this sample translate to the same CDR3. This rearrangement joins TRBV29-1 to TRBJ2-7; no clear D. Germline CDR1 is SQVTM and CDR2 is ANQGSEA. The CDR3 runs 12 residues. V was cut by 4 bases and J by 1 base, with 8 bases left in between. This CDR3 is CSVVQPSYEQYF. The CDR3 DNA reads TGCAGCGTTGTGCAACCTTCCTACGAGCAGTACTTC.

The chain joins TRBV15 to TRBJ2-5; 7 nucleotides line up with TRBD1. This CDR3 is built from 13 residues. V was clipped by 8 bases and J by 11 bases; unmatched bases: 14. Germline lookup yields CDR1 LNHNV and CDR2 YYDKDF (reference sequence). As DNA, the CDR3 is TGTGCCACCGGCTTGGCTGAATCAGGGGGTCAGTACTTC. Translation gives CATGLAESGGQYF.

This clone was observed a handful of times. The rearrangement links TRBV9 to TRBJ1-2, with a possible D match to TRBD1 (5 bases). In germline, CDR1 is SGDLS, CDR2 YYNGEE. The CDR3 covers 16 residues. Trimming removed 0 bases at V and 0 bases at J, with 12 bases between. As DNA, the CDR3 is TGTGCCAGCAGCGTAGGGACCGTAGGGGCTAACTATGGCTACACCTTC. Translated, it gives CASSVGTVGANYGYTF.

This clone has at least ten counts. The chain's CDR3 is CASSQDLPSGETQYF. CDR3 DNA: TGTGCCAGCAGTCAAGACCTACCCAGCGGGGAGACCCAGTACTTC. This chain links TRBV11-2 with TRBJ2-5, with a possible D match to TRBD2 (6 bases). V lost 6 bases and J lost 5, with 19 bases in between. The CDR3 is made up of 15 amino acids. The germline V gene has CDR1 SGHAT and CDR2 FQNNGV.